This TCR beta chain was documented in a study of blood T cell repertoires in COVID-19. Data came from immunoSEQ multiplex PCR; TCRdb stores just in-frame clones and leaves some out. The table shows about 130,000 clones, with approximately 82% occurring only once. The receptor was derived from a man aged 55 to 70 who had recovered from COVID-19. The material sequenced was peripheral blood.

In DNA form, the CDR3 reads TGTGCCAGCATCCCCGGGACTAGCGGGGTTAATGAGCAGTTCTTC. Amino acid sequence: CASIPGTSGVNEQFF. The rearrangement joins TRBV7-8 to TRBJ2-1; 13 positions agree with TRBD2. CDR1 and CDR2 (germline): SGHVS, FQNEAQ. The length of the CDR3 is 15 residues. J gave up 7 bases and V 7 bases, and 7 bases lay outside the gene matches.